The 10 T cell receptor beta chains below all came from one sample that was sequenced in a study of OX40 agonist ivuxolimab in advanced cancers. Using immunoSEQ multiplex PCR, the repertoire was profiled, and TCRdb retains in-frame clones only, with some absent. In the table there are 37,000 or so clones, 85% of which are singletons. Sample: CD4+ or CD8+ T cells sorted from blood, taken in a trial of the OX40 agonist ivuxolimab. The source is an adult with an advanced solid tumor such as melanoma, head and neck, liver or kidney cancer.

The chain recombines TRBV19 with TRBJ2-2; possible D gene TRBD2, 5 bases. Germline loops: CDR1 LNHDA, CDR2 SQIVND (reference sequence). CDR3 length equals 15 residues. The V end lost 1 base, the J end lost 3 bases, and 9 bases lay between the germline ends. DNA of the CDR3: TGTGCCAGTAGTATAGTTGGAGGCCACACCGGGGAGCTGTTTTTT. This sequence encodes CASSIVGGHTGELFF.

The chain recombines TRBV28 with TRBJ1-6, with 7 positions matching TRBD1. V gave up 1 base and J gave up 8 bases; unmatched junction bases: 17. The length of the CDR3 is 19 residues. Germline CDR1 is MDHEN and CDR2 is SYDVKM. The CDR3 reads CASSLSTGLGSAFDSPLHF. The CDR3 DNA is TGTGCCAGCAGTTTATCGACAGGGTTGGGGAGTGCTTTCGATTCACCCCTCCACTTT.

CDR3 sequence reads: CASSEPGRHATDTQYF. The CDR3 coding sequence is TGTGCCAGTAGTGAGCCGGGGCGCCACGCCACAGATACGCAGTATTTT. This rearrangement joins TRBV19 to TRBJ2-3; either TRBD1 or TRBD2 may supply D (5 bases each). V lost 5 bases to trimming and J lost 2 bases, with 17 bases between them. CDR1 and CDR2 (germline): LNHDA, SQIVND (reference sequence). This CDR3 has 16 residues.

The chain carries TRBV19 and TRBJ1-1, with 9 bases identical to TRBD1. The V segment lost 8 bases and the J segment 9 bases; nucleotides outside the gene matches: 7. The CDR3 extends over 12 amino acids. In germline, CDR1 is LNHDA, CDR2 SQIVND (reference sequence). The CDR3 DNA follows: TGTGCCAGTTTGGGACAGGGTCTACAAGCTTTCTTT. Translating it yields CASLGQGLQAFF.

This clone was seen a few times. The genes are TRBV7-9 and TRBJ1-1; D gene unclear. The CDR3 consists of 14 residues. V was shortened by 0 bases and J by 1 base, with 6 bases between the two germline ends. Germline V gives CDR1 SEHNR, CDR2 FQNEAQ (reference sequence). CDR3 amino acids: CASSLAWENTEAFF. For the CDR3, the DNA is TGTGCCAGCAGCTTAGCCTGGGAGAACACTGAAGCTTTCTTT.

The chain carries TRBV14 and TRBJ2-5; no reliable D call. Trimming cost V 5 bases and J 1 base, with 8 bases left between them. Per germline, CDR1 SGHDN and CDR2 FVKESK. The CDR3 sequence is 13 residues long. The CDR3 DNA reads TGTGCCAGCAGCATAGCTTTCCAAGAGACCCAGTACTTC. Translation gives CASSIAFQETQYF. Supplemented by reference TRBV14 and TRBJ2-5, the full variable domain reads EAGVTQFPSHSVIEKGQTVTLRCDPISGHDNLYWYRRVMGKEIKFLLHFVKESKQDESGMPNNRFLAERTGGTYSTLKVQPAELEDSGVYFCASSIAFQETQYFGPGTRLLVL.

The V and J genes are TRBV18 and TRBJ1-1; 8 bases are shared with TRBD1. V was clipped by 0 bases and J by 5 bases; unmatched bases: 11. Germline-derived CDR1 and CDR2 are KGHSH and LQKENI. This CDR3 has 17 amino acids. The CDR3 loop is CASSPPAQGAYGTEAFF. DNA for the CDR3: TGTGCCAGCTCACCACCGGCCCAGGGGGCTTACGGAACTGAAGCTTTCTTT. The full variable domain, rest sourced from reference TRBV18 and TRBJ1-1, is NAGVMQNPRHLVRRRGQEARLRCSPMKGHSHVYWYRQLPEEGLKFMVYLQKENIIDESGMPKERFSAEFPKEGPSILRIQQVVRGDSAAYFCASSPPAQGAYGTEAFFGQGTRLTVV.

This clone was detected once. V usage is TRBV19 and J usage is TRBJ2-1, with D perhaps matching TRBD2 (6 bases). Germline V gives CDR1 LNHDA, CDR2 SQIVND (reference sequence). This CDR3 is built from 15 residues. Trimming cost V 3 bases and J 6 bases, with 15 bases left between them. The CDR3 coding sequence is TGTGCCAGTAGTATTTGGACGGGAGAAGGCAATGAGCAGTTCTTC. This translates into CASSIWTGEGNEQFF.

V gene TRBV28 combines with J gene TRBJ2-7; 7 nucleotides align to TRBD1. Trimming took 7 bases from V and 0 from J; bases not matched to a gene: 6. The CDR3 covers 14 residues. Germline CDR1 is MDHEN and CDR2 is SYDVKM. CDR3 loop: CASTGTASSYEQYF. As DNA, the CDR3 is TGTGCCAGCACTGGGACAGCGAGCTCCTACGAGCAGTACTTC.

V usage is TRBV5-4 and J usage is TRBJ2-1; 7 bases agree with TRBD2. J was trimmed by 8 bases and V by 2 bases; bases with no gene match: 10. Germline-derived CDR1 and CDR2 are SGHNT and YYREEE (reference sequence). There are 15 residues in the CDR3. CDR3 loop: CASSLDQRDIDEQFF. The CDR3 bases are TGTGCCAGCAGCTTAGACCAGCGGGATATCGATGAGCAGTTCTTC.